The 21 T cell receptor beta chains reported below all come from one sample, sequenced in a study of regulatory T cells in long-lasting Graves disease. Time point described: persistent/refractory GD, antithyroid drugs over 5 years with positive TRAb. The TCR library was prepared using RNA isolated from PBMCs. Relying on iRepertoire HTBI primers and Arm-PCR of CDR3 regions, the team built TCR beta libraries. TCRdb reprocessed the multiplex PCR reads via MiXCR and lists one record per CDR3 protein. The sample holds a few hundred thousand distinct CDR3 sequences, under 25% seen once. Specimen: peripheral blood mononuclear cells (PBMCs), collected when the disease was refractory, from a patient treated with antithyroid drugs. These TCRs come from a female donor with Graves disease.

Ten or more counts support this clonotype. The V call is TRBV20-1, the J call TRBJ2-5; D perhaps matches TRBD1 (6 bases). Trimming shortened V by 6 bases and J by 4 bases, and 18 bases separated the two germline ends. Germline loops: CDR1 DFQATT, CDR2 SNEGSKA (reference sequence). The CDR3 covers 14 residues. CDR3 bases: TGCAGTGCGCCCAAGGGGGTAATCCTAGAGACCCAGTACTTC. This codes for CSAPKGVILETQYF.

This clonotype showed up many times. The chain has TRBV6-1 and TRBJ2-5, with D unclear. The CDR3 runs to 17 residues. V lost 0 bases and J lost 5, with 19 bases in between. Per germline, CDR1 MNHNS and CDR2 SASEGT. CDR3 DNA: TGTGCCAGCAGTGAAGCCCCGCCCGCAGGCCTCCGGGAGACCCAGTACTTC. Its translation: CASSEAPPAGLRETQYF.

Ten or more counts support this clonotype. The CDR3 nucleotides are TGTGCCAGCAGTCTAGTGGCAGCTTCATCTGGAAACACCATATATTTT. Its translation: CASSLVAASSGNTIYF. V gene TRBV6-1 combines with J gene TRBJ1-3, with D hard to call. Per germline, CDR1 MNHNS and CDR2 SASEGT. The CDR3 sequence is 16 residues long. Trimming cost V 5 bases and J 1 base, with 15 bases left between them.

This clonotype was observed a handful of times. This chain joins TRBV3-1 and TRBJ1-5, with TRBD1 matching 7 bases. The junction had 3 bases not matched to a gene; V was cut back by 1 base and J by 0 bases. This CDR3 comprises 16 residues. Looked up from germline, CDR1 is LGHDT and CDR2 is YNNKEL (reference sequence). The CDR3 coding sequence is TGTGCCAGCAGCCAAGGGACAGGCCATAGCAATCAGCCCCAGCATTTT. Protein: CASSQGTGHSNQPQHF.

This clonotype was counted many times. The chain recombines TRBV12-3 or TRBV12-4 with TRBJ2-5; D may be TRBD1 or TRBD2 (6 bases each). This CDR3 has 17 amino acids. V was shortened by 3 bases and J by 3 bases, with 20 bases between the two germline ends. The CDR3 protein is CASSFSSTLRGEETQYF. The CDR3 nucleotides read TGTGCCAGCAGTTTTTCTTCCACCCTTAGGGGGGAAGAGACCCAGTACTTC.

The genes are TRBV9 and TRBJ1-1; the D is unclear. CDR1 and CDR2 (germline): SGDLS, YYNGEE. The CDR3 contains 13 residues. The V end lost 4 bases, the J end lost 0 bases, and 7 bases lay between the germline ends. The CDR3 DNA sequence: TGTGCCAGCAGCACGAGCATGAACACTGAAGCTTTCTTT. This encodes CASSTSMNTEAFF. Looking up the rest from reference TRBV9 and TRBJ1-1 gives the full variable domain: DSGVTQTPKHLITATGQRVTLRCSPRSGDLSVYWYQQSLDQGLQFLIQYYNGEERAKGNILERFSAQQFPDLHSELNLSSLELGDSALYFCASSTSMNTEAFFGQGTRLTVV.

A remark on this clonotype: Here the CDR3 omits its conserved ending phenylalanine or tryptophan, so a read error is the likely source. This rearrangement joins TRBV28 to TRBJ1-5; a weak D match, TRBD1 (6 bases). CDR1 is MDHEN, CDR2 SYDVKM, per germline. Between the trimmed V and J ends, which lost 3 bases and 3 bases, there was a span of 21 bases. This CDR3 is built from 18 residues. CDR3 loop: CASSFPRGWESINQPQHL. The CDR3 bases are TGTGCCAGCAGTTTTCCCAGGGGCTGGGAAAGTATCAATCAGCCCCAGCATCTT.

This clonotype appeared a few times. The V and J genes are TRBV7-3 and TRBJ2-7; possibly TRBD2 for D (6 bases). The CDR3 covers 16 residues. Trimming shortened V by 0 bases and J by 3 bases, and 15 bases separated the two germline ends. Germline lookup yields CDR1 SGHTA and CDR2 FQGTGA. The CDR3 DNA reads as TGTGCCAGCAGCTTAACGTGGGGTCGGGAGCTCTACGAGCAGTACTTC. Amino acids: CASSLTWGRELYEQYF.

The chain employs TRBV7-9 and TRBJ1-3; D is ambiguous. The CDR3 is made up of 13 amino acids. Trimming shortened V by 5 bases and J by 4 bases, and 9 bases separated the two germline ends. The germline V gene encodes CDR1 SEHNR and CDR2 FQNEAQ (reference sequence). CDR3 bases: TGTGCCAGCAGCCCTACGTACGGAAACACCATATATTTT. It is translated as CASSPTYGNTIYF.

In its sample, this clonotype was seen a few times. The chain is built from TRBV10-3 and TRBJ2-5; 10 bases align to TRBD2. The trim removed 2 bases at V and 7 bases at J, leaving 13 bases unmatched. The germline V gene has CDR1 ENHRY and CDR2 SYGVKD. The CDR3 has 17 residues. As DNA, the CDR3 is TGTGCCATCAGTGAGGCTGGACTAGCGGCCTTGGGGGTGACCCAGTACTTC. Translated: CAISEAGLAALGVTQYF.

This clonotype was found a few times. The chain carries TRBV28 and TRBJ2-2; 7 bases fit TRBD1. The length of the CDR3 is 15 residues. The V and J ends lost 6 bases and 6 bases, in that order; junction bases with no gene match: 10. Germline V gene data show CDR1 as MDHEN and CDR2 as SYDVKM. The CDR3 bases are TGTGCCAGCAGCACCGAAAGGGGGCAGGCCGGGGAGCTGTTTTTT. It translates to CASSTERGQAGELFF.

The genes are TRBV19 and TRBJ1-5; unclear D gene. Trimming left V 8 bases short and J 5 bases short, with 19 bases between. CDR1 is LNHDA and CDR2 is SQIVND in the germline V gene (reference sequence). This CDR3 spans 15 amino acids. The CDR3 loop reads CASGRDSGPDQPQHF. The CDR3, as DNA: TGTGCCAGTGGAAGGGATTCAGGACCTGATCAGCCCCAGCATTTT.

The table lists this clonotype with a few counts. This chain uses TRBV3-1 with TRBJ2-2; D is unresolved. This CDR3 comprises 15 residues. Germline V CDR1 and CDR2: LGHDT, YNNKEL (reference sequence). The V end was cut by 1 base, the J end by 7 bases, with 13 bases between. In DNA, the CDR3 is TGTGCCAGCAGCCAAGTGACCGGAGCCGACGGGGAGCTGTTTTTT. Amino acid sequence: CASSQVTGADGELFF.

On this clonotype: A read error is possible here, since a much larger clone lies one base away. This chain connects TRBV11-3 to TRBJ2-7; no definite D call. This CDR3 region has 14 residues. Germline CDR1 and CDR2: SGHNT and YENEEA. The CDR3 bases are TGTGCCTGCAGCGAAGCTGGCAGATCCTACGAGCAGTACTTC. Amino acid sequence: CACSEAGRSYEQYF.

DNA for the CDR3: TGTGCCATCATCCCGCGCGGACAGGGAGGCACTGAAGCTTTCTTT. Translating it yields CAIIPRGQGGTEAFF. This chain joins TRBV10-3 and TRBJ1-1; TRBD1 matches 8 bases. Losses at the gene ends were 7 bases for V and 4 bases for J; bases not matched to a gene: 11. Germline-derived CDR1 and CDR2 are ENHRY and SYGVKD. The CDR3 extends over 15 amino acids.

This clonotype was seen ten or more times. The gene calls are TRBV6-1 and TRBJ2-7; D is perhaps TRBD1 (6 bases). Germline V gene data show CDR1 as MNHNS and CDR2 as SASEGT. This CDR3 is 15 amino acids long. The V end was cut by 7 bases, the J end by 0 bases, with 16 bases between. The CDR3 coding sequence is TGTGCCAGCAAATGGACAGCCGGGGACTCCTACGAGCAGTACTTC. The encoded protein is CASKWTAGDSYEQYF.

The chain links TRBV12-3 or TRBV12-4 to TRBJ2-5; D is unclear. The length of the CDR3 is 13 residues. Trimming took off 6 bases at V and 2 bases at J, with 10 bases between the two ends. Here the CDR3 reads CASSKGDQETQYF. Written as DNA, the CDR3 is TGTGCCAGCAGCAAGGGCGATCAAGAGACCCAGTACTTC.

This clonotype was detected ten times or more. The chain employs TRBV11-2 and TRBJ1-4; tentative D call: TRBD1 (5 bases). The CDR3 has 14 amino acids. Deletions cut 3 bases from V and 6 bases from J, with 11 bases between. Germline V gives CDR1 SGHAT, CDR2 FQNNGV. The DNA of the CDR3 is TGTGCCAGCAGCTTTGGGGGAGAGGATGAAAAACTGTTTTTT. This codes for CASSFGGEDEKLFF.

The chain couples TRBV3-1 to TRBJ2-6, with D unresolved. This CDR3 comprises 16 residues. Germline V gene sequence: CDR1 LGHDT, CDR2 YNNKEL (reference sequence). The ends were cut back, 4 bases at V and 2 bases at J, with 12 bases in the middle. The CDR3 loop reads CASSPTPRTGANVLTF. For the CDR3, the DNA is TGTGCCAGCAGCCCTACCCCCAGGACTGGGGCCAACGTCCTGACTTTC.

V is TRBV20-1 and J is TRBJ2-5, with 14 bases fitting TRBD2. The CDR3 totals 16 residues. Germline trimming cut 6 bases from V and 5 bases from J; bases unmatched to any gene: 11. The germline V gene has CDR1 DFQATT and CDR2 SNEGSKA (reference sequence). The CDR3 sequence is CSARTSGGTGLETQYF. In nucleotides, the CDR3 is TGCAGTGCCCGGACTAGCGGGGGGACCGGCCTGGAGACCCAGTACTTC.

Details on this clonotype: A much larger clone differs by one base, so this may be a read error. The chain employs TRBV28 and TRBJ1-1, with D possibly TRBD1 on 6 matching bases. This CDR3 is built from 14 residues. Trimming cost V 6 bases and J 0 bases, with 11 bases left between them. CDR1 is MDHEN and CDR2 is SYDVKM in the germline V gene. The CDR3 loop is CASSQDSMNTEAFF. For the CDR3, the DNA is TGTGCCAGCAGCCAGGACAGCATGAACACTGAAGCTTTCTTT.